This T cell receptor beta chain came from a study of T cell responses to AZD1222 COVID-19 vaccine. TCRdb's table, derived via immunoSEQ multiplex PCR, lists solely in-frame clones and lacks some. The data hold roughly 190,000 clones, with approximately 89% observed a single time. V was trimmed by 1 base and J by 2 bases, leaving 12 bases between them. The CDR3 contains 15 residues. Germline V lookup: CDR1 SGHNT, CDR2 YYREEE (reference sequence). Some second doses came at about 4 weeks and others at about 12 weeks; these were pooled. Comment on this clone: The antigen is unknown.

General observations from the study: Close to half of all spike-specific TCRs reportedly target regions of the variants that are unmutated.

The input for sequencing was peripheral blood, taken 28 days after the second AZD1222 dose. The chain uses TRBV5-4 and TRBJ1-2; D not resolved. The TCR originated in an adult who received the AZD1222 COVID-19 vaccine. The chain's CDR3 is CASSLQRTGNYGYTF. The CDR3, as DNA: TGTGCCAGCAGCTTGCAGCGGACGGGGAACTATGGCTACACCTTC. Together with reference TRBV5-4 and TRBJ1-2, the CDR3 gives the full variable domain: ETGVTQSPTHLIKTRGQQVTLRCSSQSGHNTVSWYQQALGQGPQFIFQYYREEENGRGNFPPRFSGLQFPNYSSELNVNALELDDSALYLCASSLQRTGNYGYTFGSGTRLTVV.